The 18 T cell receptor beta chains in this list originate from one sample, sequenced in a study of T cell responses to AZD1222 COVID-19 vaccine. Clones were sequenced by immunoSEQ multiplex PCR, and TCRdb holds only the in-frame ones, with some missing. The table includes 95,000 to 150,000 clones, about 90% detected once. The sample was peripheral blood, taken on day 0 of AZD1222 vaccination. These receptors were obtained from an adult in good health.

J is TRBJ1-5 and V is TRBV28, with D possibly TRBD1 on 5 matching bases. Germline V CDR1 and CDR2: MDHEN, SYDVKM. Deletions cut 7 bases from V and 9 bases from J, with 13 bases between. The CDR3 has 12 residues. CDR3 coding DNA: TGTGCCAGCACGGGCCAAAGGGGGCCCCAGCATTTT. As protein: CASTGQRGPQHF. Drawing the rest from reference TRBV28 and TRBJ1-5, the complete variable domain is DVKVTQSSRYLVKRTGEKVFLECVQDMDHENMFWYRQDPGLGLRLIYFSYDVKMKEKGDIPEGYSVSREKKERFSLILESASTNQTSMYLCASTGQRGPQHFGDGTRLSIL.

The chain is built from TRBV6-5 and TRBJ2-1; a weak D match, TRBD2 (5 bases). CDR3 length equals 14 residues. Per germline, CDR1 MNHEY and CDR2 SVGAGI. Deletions cut 8 bases from V and 0 bases from J, with 11 bases between. The CDR3 DNA reads as TGTGCCAGCTGGACTGTTAGCTCCTACAATGAGCAGTTCTTC. This sequence encodes CASWTVSSYNEQFF.

J is TRBJ2-2 and V is TRBV21-1; the listed D gene, TRBD1, was not tested against the DNA. TRBV21-1 is annotated as a pseudogene. This CDR3 contains 12 residues. This CDR3 is CASGDRTGELFF. The CDR3 DNA reads TGTGCCAGCGGGGACAGGACCGGGGAGCTGTTTTTT.

The chain recombines TRBV4-3 with TRBJ2-1; D is perhaps TRBD1 (5 bases). V lost 0 bases and J 15 bases, leaving 15 bases between the germline ends. Germline V CDR1 and CDR2: LGHNA, YSLEER. CDR3 length: 13 amino acids. The CDR3 protein is CASSQDGPQGRFF. CDR3 coding DNA: TGCGCCAGCAGCCAAGACGGCCCGCAGGGTCGGTTCTTC.

The chain combines TRBV19 with TRBJ2-7; D possibly uses TRBD1 or TRBD2 (6 bases each). Germline V gives CDR1 LNHDA, CDR2 SQIVND (reference sequence). The CDR3 spans 12 residues. The V gene lost 6 bases and the J gene lost 6 bases, with 12 bases spanning the gap. In DNA form, the CDR3 reads TGTGCCAGTAGGGAGGGGGTTGGCGAGCAGTACTTC. Translating it yields CASREGVGEQYF. The whole variable domain, filled in from reference TRBV19 and TRBJ2-7, reads DGGITQSPKYLFRKEGQNVTLSCEQNLNHDAMYWYRQDPGQGLRLIYYSQIVNDFQKGDIAEGYSVSREKKESFPLTVTSAQKNPTAFYLCASREGVGEQYFGPGTRLTVT.

This clone was detected once. The genes are TRBV2 and TRBJ2-6; no definite D call. This CDR3 region has 14 residues. V dropped 6 bases and J dropped 2 bases, with 8 bases sitting between them. The germline CDR1 and CDR2 sequences are SNHLY and FYNNEI. The CDR3 bases are TGTGCCAGCAGCGCGGCCGCTGGGGCCAACGTCCTGACTTTC. It specifies CASSAAAGANVLTF.

The chain combines TRBV18 with TRBJ1-1; 8 bases map to TRBD1. The germline gives CDR1 KGHSH, CDR2 LQKENI. The CDR3 contains 14 residues. V dropped 6 bases and J dropped 7; count of bases not matched to a gene: 10. The chain's CDR3 is CASSFGQGRSEAFF. The CDR3 DNA reads as TGTGCCAGCTCTTTCGGACAGGGACGGAGTGAAGCTTTCTTT. The whole variable domain, remainder taken from reference TRBV18 and TRBJ1-1, is NAGVMQNPRHLVRRRGQEARLRCSPMKGHSHVYWYRQLPEEGLKFMVYLQKENIIDESGMPKERFSAEFPKEGPSILRIQQVVRGDSAAYFCASSFGQGRSEAFFGQGTRLTVV.

This chain links TRBV7-9 with TRBJ1-2; possible D gene TRBD1, 5 bases. Germline V lookup: CDR1 SEHNR, CDR2 FQNEAQ (reference sequence). The CDR3 runs to 12 residues. The V gene lost 3 bases and the J gene lost 8 bases, with 10 bases spanning the gap. The CDR3 sequence is CASSFIGEGYTF. DNA of the CDR3: TGTGCCAGCAGCTTTATAGGGGAGGGCTACACCTTC.

The genes are TRBV4-2 and TRBJ1-2, with 8 bases lining up with TRBD1. CDR3 length: 13 amino acids. Looked up from germline, CDR1 is LGHNA and CDR2 is YNFKEQ. The V gene end was trimmed by 4 bases and the J gene end by 12 bases; junction bases not matched to a gene: 10. The CDR3 reads CASSPLGAGGNTF. The CDR3 DNA reads TGTGCCAGCAGCCCTCTCGGGGCAGGGGGCAACACCTTC.

The chain joins TRBV29-1 to TRBJ1-1; D remains ambiguous. V shed 3 bases and J shed 2 bases, with 10 bases lying between them. Germline V lookup: CDR1 SQVTM, CDR2 ANQGSEA. The CDR3 contains 13 residues. As DNA, the CDR3 is TGCAGCGTTGAGCGCCCGACTAACACTGAAGCTTTCTTT. As protein: CSVERPTNTEAFF.

The V call is TRBV2, the J call TRBJ1-5; tentative D call: TRBD1 (6 bases). V was trimmed by 3 bases and J by 2 bases, leaving 8 bases between them. The CDR3 is made up of 14 amino acids. Germline V gene sequence: CDR1 SNHLY, CDR2 FYNNEI. CDR3 sequence reads: CASSDRGGNQPQHF. In DNA form, the CDR3 reads TGTGCCAGCAGTGATAGGGGGGGCAATCAGCCCCAGCATTTT.

In this sample, this clone turned up once. The rearrangement links TRBV5-6 to TRBJ1-1, with 7 bases identical to TRBD1. With 2 bases clipped from V and 5 bases from J, the junction kept 3 bases outside the gene matches. Germline-derived CDR1 and CDR2 are SGHDT and YYEEEE. The CDR3 runs 13 residues. The CDR3 DNA follows: TGTGCCAGCAGCTTTCTCAGGGGGACTGAAGCTTTCTTT. Its protein product is CASSFLRGTEAFF.

The chain is built from TRBV3-1 (or the pseudogene TRBV3-2) and TRBJ2-7, with D perhaps matching TRBD2 (5 bases). CDR3 length equals 14 residues. Trimming left V 2 bases short and J 3 bases short, with 11 bases between. The germline V gene has CDR1 LGHDT and CDR2 YNNKEL (reference sequence). DNA of the CDR3: TGTGCCAGCAGCCAATCGGGGTGGGGCTACGAGCAGTACTTC. Translated, it gives CASSQSGWGYEQYF.

The chain recombines TRBV30 with TRBJ1-1, with 7 bases lining up with TRBD1. The CDR3 contains 14 residues. Germline V CDR1 and CDR2: GTSNPN, SVGIG (reference sequence). The V gene end was trimmed by 3 bases and the J gene end by 1 base; junction bases not matched to a gene: 5. CDR3 bases: TGTGCCTGGAGAGTGACAGGGCGGAACACTGAAGCTTTCTTT. As protein: CAWRVTGRNTEAFF.

This chain links TRBV28 with TRBJ1-1; 7 nucleotides line up with TRBD1. The CDR3 totals 14 residues. Germline CDR1 MDHEN, CDR2 SYDVKM. V shed 5 bases, J shed 0 bases, and the junction held 3 bases outside the gene matches. The CDR3 region has the DNA TGTGCCAGCAGTCCGACAGGGATGAACACTGAAGCTTTCTTT. As protein: CASSPTGMNTEAFF.

V and J are TRBV28 and TRBJ2-1; D is unresolved. CDR3 length: 16 residues. Trimming shortened V by 3 bases and J by 6 bases, and 18 bases separated the two germline ends. CDR1 and CDR2 from the germline V gene are MDHEN and SYDVKM. The CDR3 is CASSFLVPPGVNEQFF. CDR3 in DNA: TGTGCCAGCAGTTTCTTAGTCCCCCCGGGTGTCAATGAGCAGTTCTTC. Looking up the rest from reference TRBV28 and TRBJ2-1 gives the full variable domain: DVKVTQSSRYLVKRTGEKVFLECVQDMDHENMFWYRQDPGLGLRLIYFSYDVKMKEKGDIPEGYSVSREKKERFSLILESASTNQTSMYLCASSFLVPPGVNEQFFGPGTRLTVL.

The chain uses TRBV4-1 and TRBJ2-4; D may be TRBD1 or TRBD2 (7 bases each). The germline V gene encodes CDR1 MGHRA and CDR2 YSYEKL. Between the trimmed V and J ends, which lost 1 base and 9 bases, there was a span of 22 bases. The CDR3 has 17 amino acids. Here the CDR3 DNA reads TGCGCCAGCAGCCAAGTTTCCAGGGGGGGAGTTATGGGCATTCAGTACTTC. Its protein is CASSQVSRGGVMGIQYF.

The V call is TRBV6-5, the J call TRBJ1-1; 7 nucleotides agree with TRBD1. Trimming took 7 bases from V and 2 from J; bases not matched to a gene: 4. Germline V gives CDR1 MNHEY, CDR2 SVGAGI. This CDR3 region has 13 residues. Here the CDR3 DNA reads TGTGCCAGCAATAGGGGGCGAAACACTGAAGCTTTCTTT. The encoded protein is CASNRGRNTEAFF.